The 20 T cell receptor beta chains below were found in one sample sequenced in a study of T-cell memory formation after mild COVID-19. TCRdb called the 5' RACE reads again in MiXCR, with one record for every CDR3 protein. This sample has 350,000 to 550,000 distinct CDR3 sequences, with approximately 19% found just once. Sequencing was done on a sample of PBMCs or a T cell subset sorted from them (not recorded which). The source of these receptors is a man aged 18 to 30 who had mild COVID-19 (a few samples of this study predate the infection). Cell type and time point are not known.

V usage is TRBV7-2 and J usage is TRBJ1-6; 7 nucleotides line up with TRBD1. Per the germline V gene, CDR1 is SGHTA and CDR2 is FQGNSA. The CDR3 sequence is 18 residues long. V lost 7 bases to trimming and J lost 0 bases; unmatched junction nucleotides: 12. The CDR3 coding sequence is TGTGCCAGCACCCCCTTGGTAGGGGGCCGCTCCTATAATTCACCCCTCCACTTT. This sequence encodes CASTPLVGGRSYNSPLHF.

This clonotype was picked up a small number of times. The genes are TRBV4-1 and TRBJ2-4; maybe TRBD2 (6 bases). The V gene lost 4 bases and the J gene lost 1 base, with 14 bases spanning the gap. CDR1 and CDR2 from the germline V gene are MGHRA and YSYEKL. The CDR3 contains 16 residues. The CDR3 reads CASSRPTEGAKNIQYF. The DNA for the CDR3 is TGCGCCAGCAGCCGGCCGACGGAGGGGGCCAAAAACATTCAGTACTTC.

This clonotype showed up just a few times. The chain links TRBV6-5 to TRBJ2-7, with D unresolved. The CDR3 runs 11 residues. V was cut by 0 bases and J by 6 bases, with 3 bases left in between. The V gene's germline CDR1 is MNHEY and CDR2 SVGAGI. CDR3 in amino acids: CASSYSGEQYF. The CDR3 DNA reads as TGTGCCAGCAGTTACTCGGGCGAGCAGTACTTC.

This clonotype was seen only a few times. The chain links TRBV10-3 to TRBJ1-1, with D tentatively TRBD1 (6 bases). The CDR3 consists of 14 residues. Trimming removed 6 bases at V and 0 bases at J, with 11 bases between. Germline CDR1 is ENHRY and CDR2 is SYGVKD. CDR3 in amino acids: CAIRKTGMNTEAFF. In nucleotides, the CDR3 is TGTGCCATCAGAAAGACAGGAATGAACACTGAAGCTTTCTTT.

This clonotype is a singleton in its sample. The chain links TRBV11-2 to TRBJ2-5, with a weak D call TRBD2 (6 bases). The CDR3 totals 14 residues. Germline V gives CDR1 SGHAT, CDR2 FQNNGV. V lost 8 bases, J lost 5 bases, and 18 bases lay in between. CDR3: CASVGTAEEETQYF. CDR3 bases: TGTGCCAGCGTCGGGACTGCAGAAGAGGAGACCCAGTACTTC. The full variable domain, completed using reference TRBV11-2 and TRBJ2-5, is EAGVAQSPRYKIIEKRQSVAFWCNPISGHATLYWYQQILGQGPKLLIQFQNNGVVDDSQLPKDRFSAERLKGVDSTLKIQPAKLEDSAVYLCASVGTAEEETQYFGPGTRLLVL.

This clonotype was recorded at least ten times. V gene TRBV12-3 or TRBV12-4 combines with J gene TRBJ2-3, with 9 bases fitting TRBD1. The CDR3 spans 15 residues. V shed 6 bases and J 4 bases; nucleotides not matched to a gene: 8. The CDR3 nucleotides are TGTGCCAGCAGGACCGGGACAGGGCAGGCAGATACGCAGTATTTT. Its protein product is CASRTGTGQADTQYF.

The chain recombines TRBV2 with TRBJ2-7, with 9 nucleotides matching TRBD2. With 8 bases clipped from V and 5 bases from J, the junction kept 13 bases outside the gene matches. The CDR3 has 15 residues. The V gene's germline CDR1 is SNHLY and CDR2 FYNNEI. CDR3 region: CASLHGGRAVNEQYF. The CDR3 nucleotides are TGTGCCAGCTTACATGGCGGGAGGGCCGTTAACGAGCAGTACTTC.

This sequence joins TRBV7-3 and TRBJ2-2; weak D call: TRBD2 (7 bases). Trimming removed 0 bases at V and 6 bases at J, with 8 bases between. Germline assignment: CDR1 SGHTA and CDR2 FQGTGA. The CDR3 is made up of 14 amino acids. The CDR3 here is CASSLTGGPGELFF. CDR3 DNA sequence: TGTGCCAGCAGCTTAACCGGGGGGCCCGGGGAGCTGTTTTTT.

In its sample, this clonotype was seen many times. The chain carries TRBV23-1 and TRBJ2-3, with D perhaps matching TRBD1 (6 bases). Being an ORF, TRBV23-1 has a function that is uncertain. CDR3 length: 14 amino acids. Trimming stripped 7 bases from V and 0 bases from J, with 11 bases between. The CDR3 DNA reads TGCGCCAGCATTACAGGGTCGAGCACAGATACGCAGTATTTT. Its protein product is CASITGSSTDTQYF.

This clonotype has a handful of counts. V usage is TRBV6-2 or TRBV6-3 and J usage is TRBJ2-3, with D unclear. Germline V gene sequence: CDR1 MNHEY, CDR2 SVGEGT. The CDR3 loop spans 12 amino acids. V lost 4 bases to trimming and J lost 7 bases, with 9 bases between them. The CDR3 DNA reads TGTGCCAGCAGTTCTTATACCAATACGCAGTATTTT. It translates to CASSSYTNTQYF.

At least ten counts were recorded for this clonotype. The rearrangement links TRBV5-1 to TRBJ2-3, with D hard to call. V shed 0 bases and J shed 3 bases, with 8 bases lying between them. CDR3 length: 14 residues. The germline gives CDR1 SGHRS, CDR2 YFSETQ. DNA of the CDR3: TGCGCCAGCAGCTTGGCCGGGCTGACAGATACGCAGTATTTT. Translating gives CASSLAGLTDTQYF.

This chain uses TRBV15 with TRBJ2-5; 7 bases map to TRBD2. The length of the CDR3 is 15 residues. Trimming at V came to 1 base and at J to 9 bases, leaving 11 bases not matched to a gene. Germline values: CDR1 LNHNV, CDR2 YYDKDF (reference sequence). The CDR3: CATSRVRQGAGAQYF. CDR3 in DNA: TGTGCCACCAGCAGAGTCCGGCAGGGCGCGGGGGCCCAGTACTTC.

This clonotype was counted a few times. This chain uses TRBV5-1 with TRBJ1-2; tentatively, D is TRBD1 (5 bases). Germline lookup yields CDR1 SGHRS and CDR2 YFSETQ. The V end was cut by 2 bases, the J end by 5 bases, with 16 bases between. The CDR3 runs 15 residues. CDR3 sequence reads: CASSFSRGLSYGYTF. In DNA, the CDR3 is TGCGCCAGCAGCTTCTCCCGGGGCCTCTCTTATGGCTACACCTTC. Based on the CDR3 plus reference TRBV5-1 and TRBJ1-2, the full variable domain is KAGVTQTPRYLIKTRGQQVTLSCSPISGHRSVSWYQQTPGQGLQFLFEYFSETQRNKGNFPGRFSGRQFSNSRSEMNVSTLELGDSALYLCASSFSRGLSYGYTFGSGTRLTVV.

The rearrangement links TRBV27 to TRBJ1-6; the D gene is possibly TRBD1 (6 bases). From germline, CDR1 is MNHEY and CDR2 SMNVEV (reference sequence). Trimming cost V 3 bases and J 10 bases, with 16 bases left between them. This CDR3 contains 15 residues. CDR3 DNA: TGTGCCAGCAGTTTTGGGGCGGGGGCTCGGTCACCCCTCCACTTT. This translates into CASSFGAGARSPLHF.

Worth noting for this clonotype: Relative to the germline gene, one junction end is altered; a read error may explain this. CDR3 sequence (DNA): TGTGCCAGCAGCGCATGGCGGGGGGGCCGGGAGACCAAGTACTTC. Its translation is CASSAWRGGRETKYF. This rearrangement joins TRBV11-2 to TRBJ2-5; 9 nucleotides line up with TRBD2. Germline CDR1 is SGHAT and CDR2 is FQNNGV. The CDR3 contains 15 residues.

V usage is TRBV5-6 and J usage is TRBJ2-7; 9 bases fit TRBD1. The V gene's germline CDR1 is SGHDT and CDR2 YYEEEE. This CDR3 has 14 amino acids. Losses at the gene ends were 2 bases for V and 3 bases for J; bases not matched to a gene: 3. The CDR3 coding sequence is TGTGCCAGCAGCTTCAGGACAGGGGACTACGAGCAGTACTTC. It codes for CASSFRTGDYEQYF.

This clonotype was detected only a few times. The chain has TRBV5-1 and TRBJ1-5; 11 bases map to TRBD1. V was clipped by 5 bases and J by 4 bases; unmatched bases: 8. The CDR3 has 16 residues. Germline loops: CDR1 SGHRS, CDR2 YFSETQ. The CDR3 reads CASSSGTGGSNQPQHF. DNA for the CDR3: TGCGCCAGCAGTTCCGGGACAGGGGGATCAAATCAGCCCCAGCATTTT.

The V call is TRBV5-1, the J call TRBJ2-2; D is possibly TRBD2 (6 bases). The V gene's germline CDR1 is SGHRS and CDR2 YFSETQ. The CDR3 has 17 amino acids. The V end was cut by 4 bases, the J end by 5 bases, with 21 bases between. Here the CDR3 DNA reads TGCGCCAGCAGCCTTCAGTCCCCGTGGGGACTTACCGGGGAGCTGTTTTTT. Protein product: CASSLQSPWGLTGELFF. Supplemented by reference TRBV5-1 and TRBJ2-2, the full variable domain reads KAGVTQTPRYLIKTRGQQVTLSCSPISGHRSVSWYQQTPGQGLQFLFEYFSETQRNKGNFPGRFSGRQFSNSRSEMNVSTLELGDSALYLCASSLQSPWGLTGELFFGEGSRLTVL.

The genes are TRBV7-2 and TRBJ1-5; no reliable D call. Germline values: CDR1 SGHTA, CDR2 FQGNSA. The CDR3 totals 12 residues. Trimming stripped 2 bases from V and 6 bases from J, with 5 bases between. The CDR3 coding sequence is TGTGCCAGCAGCTTAATGGCTCAGCCCCAGCATTTT. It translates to CASSLMAQPQHF. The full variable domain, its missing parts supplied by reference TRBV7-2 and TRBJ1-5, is GAGVSQSPSNKVTEKGKDVELRCDPISGHTALYWYRQSLGQGLEFLIYFQGNSAPDKSGLPSDRFSAERTGGSVSTLTIQRTQQEDSAVYLCASSLMAQPQHFGDGTRLSIL.

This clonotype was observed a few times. Here the CDR3 reads CSARDSSGFADTQYF. CDR3 DNA: TGCAGTGCTAGAGATAGTAGCGGCTTCGCAGATACGCAGTATTTT. V is TRBV20-1 and J is TRBJ2-3, with D possibly matching TRBD2 (6 bases). Trimming cost V 0 bases and J 4 bases, with 14 bases left between them. The CDR3 is 15 amino acids. Germline lookup yields CDR1 DFQATT and CDR2 SNEGSKA (reference sequence).